This T cell receptor (beta chain) was identified in a study of CD8 T cells in Susac syndrome. V was shortened by 2 bases and J by 4 bases, with 14 bases between the two germline ends. The germline V gene has CDR1 MGHRA and CDR2 YSYEKL. This CDR3 is built from 15 residues. Study outcomes and limitations: As the study acknowledged, the number of individuals who were part of its TCR sequencing and HLA analysis was relatively small.

The study sequenced TCR beta in blood CD8+ and CD4+ T cells. The CD8+ and CD4+ T cells were isolated magnetically using a negative isolation approach, whereas the TEMRA cells were enriched by FACS. Regarding this clonotype: What it recognizes is unknown.

Reverse transcription of about 0.5 to 1 ug RNA used random hexamers. A multiplex approach, immunoSEQ multiplex PCR, amplified TCR beta CDR3 across 54 Vbeta and 13 Jbeta. TCRdb reanalysed the immunoSEQ multiplex PCR reads using MiXCR and keeps one entry per CDR3 protein. The profile shows approximately 150,000 distinct CDR3 sequences, 80% of them singletons. The receptor's source is a human donor with multiple sclerosis. The sequencing sample was made of CD8+ T cells from PBMCs. The rearrangement uses TRBV4-1 and TRBJ1-1; tentatively, D is TRBD1 (5 bases). The CDR3 sequence: CASSQYGPGGTEAFF. In DNA, the CDR3 is TGCGCCAGCAGCCAATACGGACCTGGGGGCACTGAAGCTTTCTTT.